This TCR beta chain stems from a study of blood T cell repertoires in COVID-19. Across the whole study: Donors in the United States, Italy and Spain gave samples during acute or convalescent COVID-19. PBMCs, B-cell-depleted T cells, or T cells provided the cDNA or gDNA that made up the material.

Participant reports of clinical history set cohort assignment. Symptom resolution, clearance, or two negative PCRs marked the recovered donors of Cohort 3. This table comes from immunoSEQ multiplex PCR, and its TCRdb copy is limited to in-frame clones, with some not included. Among around 250,000 clones listed, under 90% were seen once. Sequenced material: PBMCs or T cells enriched from blood (not recorded which). The source is a young man who had recovered from COVID-19.

CDR3 sequence (DNA): TGTGCTAGTGGCCCAGACATCGCCTACGAGCAGTACTTC. Protein sequence: CASGPDIAYEQYF. The chain combines TRBV12-5 with TRBJ2-7; D is unclear. V was clipped by 6 bases and J by 2 bases, with 11 bases between them. Per the germline V gene, CDR1 is LGHNT and CDR2 is FRNRAP. The CDR3 runs 13 residues.